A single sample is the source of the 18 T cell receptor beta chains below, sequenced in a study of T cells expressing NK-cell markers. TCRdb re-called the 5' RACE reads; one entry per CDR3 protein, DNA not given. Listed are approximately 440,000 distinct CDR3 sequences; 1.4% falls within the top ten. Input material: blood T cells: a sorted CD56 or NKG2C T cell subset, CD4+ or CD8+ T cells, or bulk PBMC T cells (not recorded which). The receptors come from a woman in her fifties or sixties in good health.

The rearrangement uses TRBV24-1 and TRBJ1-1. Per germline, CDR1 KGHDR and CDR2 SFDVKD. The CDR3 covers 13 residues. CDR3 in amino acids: CATSDSSDPEAFF.

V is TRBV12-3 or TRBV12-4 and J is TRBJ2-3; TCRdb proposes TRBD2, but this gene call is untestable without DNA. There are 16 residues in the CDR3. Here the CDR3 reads CASGDTSGRGTDTQYF.

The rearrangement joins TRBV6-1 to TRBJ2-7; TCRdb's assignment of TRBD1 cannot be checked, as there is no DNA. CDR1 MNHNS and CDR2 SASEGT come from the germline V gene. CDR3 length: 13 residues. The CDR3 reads CASSRDPSYEQYF.

CDR3 loop: CSAARGATNEKLFF. J is TRBJ1-4 and V is TRBV20-1; checking the TCRdb D call of TRBD1 is not possible without DNA. This CDR3 region has 14 residues. Germline V lookup: CDR1 DFQATT, CDR2 SNEGSKA (reference sequence).

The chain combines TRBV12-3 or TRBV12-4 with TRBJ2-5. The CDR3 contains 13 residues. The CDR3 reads CASSLNGEETQYF.

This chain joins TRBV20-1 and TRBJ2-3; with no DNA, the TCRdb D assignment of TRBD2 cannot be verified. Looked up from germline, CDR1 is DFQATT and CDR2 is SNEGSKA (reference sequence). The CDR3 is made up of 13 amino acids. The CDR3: CSAIGRGPDTQYF.

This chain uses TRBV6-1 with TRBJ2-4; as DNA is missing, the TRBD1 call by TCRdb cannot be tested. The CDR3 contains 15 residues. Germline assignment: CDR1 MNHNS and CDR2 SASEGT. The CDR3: CASSEAPGLGYIQYF.

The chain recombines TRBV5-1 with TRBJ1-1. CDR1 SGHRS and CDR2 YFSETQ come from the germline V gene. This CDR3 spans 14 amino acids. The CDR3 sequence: CASSLAVKGQEAFF.

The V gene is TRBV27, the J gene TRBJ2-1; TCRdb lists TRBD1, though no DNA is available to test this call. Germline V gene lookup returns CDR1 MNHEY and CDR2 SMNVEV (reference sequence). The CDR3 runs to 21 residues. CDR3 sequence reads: CASSSPGTGVRLQPSYNEQFF.

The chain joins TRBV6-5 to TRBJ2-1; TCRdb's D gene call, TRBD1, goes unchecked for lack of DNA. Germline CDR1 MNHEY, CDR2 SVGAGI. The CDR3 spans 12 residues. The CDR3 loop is CASWGGIGEQFF.

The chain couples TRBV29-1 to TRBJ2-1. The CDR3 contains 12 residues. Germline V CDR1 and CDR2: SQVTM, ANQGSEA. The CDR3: CSVDTGWDEQFF.

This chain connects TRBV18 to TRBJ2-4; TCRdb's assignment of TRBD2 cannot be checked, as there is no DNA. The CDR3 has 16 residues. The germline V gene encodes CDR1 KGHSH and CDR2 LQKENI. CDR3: CASSPLTGLGEGIQYF.

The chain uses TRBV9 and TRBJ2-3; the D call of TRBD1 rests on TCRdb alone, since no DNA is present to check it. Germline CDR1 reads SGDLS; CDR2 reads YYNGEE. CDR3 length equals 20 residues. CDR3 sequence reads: CASSVKAPPYEPGRPDTQYF.

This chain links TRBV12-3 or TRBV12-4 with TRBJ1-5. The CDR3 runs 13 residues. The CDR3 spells CASTRNRDLPQHF.

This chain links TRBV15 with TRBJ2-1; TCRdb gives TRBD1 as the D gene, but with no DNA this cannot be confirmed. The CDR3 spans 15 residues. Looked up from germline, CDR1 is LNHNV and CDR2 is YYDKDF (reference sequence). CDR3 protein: CATSREKRWGNEQFF.

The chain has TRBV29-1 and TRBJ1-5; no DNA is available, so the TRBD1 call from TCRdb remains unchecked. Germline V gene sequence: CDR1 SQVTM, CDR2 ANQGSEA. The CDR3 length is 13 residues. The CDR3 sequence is CSVGGQGRGPQHF.

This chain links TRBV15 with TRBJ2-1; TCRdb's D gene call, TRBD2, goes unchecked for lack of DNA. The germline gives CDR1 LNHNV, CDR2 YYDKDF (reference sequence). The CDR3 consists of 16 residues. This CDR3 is CATSTLAGSLVDEQFF.

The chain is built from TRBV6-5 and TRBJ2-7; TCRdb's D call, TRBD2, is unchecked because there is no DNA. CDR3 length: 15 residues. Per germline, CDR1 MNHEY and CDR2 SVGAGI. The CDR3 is CASSKGQEDAYEQYF.